Below are 9 T cell receptor beta chains sequenced from a single sample in a study of T cells expressing NK-cell markers (TCRdb year 2020). The method behind the library was 5' RACE. This sample was sequenced with an Illumina HiSeq 2000. TCRdb reprocessed the reads and assigns one entry to each CDR3 protein sequence, leaving out DNA. The sample table on file contains 350,000 to 400,000 distinct CDR3 sequences. Of the sample, 9.5% to 12% is held by the ten largest clones. The specimen sequenced was blood T cells: a sorted CD56 or NKG2C T cell subset, CD4+ or CD8+ T cells, or bulk PBMC T cells (not recorded which). The receptor set was obtained from a woman aged 50 to 65 in good health. Donor details come from another sample of the same person, matched by shared clones.

This chain joins TRBV18 and TRBJ2-7; as DNA is missing, the TRBD2 call by TCRdb cannot be tested. Germline-derived CDR1 and CDR2 are KGHSH and LQKENI. The CDR3 spans 13 residues. The chain's CDR3 is CASTTSGRNEQYF.

The V call is TRBV3-1, the J call TRBJ2-2; the TCRdb D gene call, TRBD2, has no DNA to confirm it. This CDR3 region has 16 residues. CDR1 is LGHDT and CDR2 is YNNKEL in the germline V gene (reference sequence). This CDR3 is CASSQTGTRVPGELFF.

CDR3 in amino acids: CASSPIRDYGGELFF. This chain connects TRBV12-3 or TRBV12-4 to TRBJ2-2; TCRdb lists TRBD2, though no DNA is available to test this call. This CDR3 contains 15 residues.

V and J are TRBV9 and TRBJ1-1. From germline, CDR1 is SGDLS and CDR2 YYNGEE. This CDR3 is built from 15 residues. This CDR3 is CASSGRAGMNTEAFF.

The gene calls are TRBV10-3 and TRBJ2-7. Germline loops: CDR1 ENHRY, CDR2 SYGVKD. This CDR3 region has 15 residues. CDR3 amino acids: CAISGGPHSSYEQYF.

V and J are TRBV29-1 and TRBJ2-7; TCRdb's D call, TRBD1, is unchecked because there is no DNA. The germline V gene has CDR1 SQVTM and CDR2 ANQGSEA. The CDR3 totals 13 residues. The chain's CDR3 is CSVGWDRVYEQYF.

The CDR3: CSLRDGSSYEQYF. The rearrangement links TRBV29-1 to TRBJ2-7. Germline loops: CDR1 SQVTM, CDR2 ANQGSEA. The CDR3 is 13 residues long.

V is TRBV12-3 or TRBV12-4 and J is TRBJ1-5. This CDR3 spans 15 amino acids. The CDR3 here is CASRETGYSNQPQHF.

The chain couples TRBV2 to TRBJ2-2; no DNA is available, so the TRBD2 call from TCRdb remains unchecked. The germline CDR1 and CDR2 sequences are SNHLY and FYNNEI. The CDR3 sequence is 16 residues long. Here the CDR3 reads CASSGSGPRDTGELFF. Supplemented by reference TRBV2 and TRBJ2-2, the full variable domain reads EPEVTQTPSHQVTQMGQEVILRCVPISNHLYFYWYRQILGQKVEFLVSFYNNEISEKSEIFDDQFSVERPDGSNFTLKIRSTKLEDSAMYFCASSGSGPRDTGELFFGEGSRLTVL.